This TCR beta chain was profiled in a study of cytomegalovirus exposure and HLA in healthy donors. Looking at the study overall: Among around 170 million T cells, an earlier analysis found 117 million unique TCR beta sequences. Ancestry clustering placed around 81% of approximately 370 genotyped donors in the Caucasian-associated cluster.

The CDR3 spans 14 residues. V gave up 5 bases and J gave up 4 bases; unmatched junction bases: 7. Germline values: CDR1 MNHEY, CDR2 SMNVEV (reference sequence). PCR used 60 Vbeta primers and 13 Jbeta primers. Clones were sequenced by immunoSEQ multiplex PCR, and TCRdb holds only the in-frame ones, with some missing. Of 95,000 to 100,000 clones in the sample, around 79% were seen once. With regard to this clone: The antigen remains unidentified.

General study results and limits: Both high specificity and high sensitivity reportedly marked the classifier's diagnosis of cytomegalovirus status.

Material for sequencing was PBMCs. V usage is TRBV27 and J usage is TRBJ1-2; 7 bases map to TRBD1. This receptor was obtained from a woman between 40 and 50 years old in good health and CMV-seronegative. CDR3 bases: TGTGCCAGCAGTGAAACAGCAGGGGGCTATGGCTACACCTTC. It translates to CASSETAGGYGYTF.